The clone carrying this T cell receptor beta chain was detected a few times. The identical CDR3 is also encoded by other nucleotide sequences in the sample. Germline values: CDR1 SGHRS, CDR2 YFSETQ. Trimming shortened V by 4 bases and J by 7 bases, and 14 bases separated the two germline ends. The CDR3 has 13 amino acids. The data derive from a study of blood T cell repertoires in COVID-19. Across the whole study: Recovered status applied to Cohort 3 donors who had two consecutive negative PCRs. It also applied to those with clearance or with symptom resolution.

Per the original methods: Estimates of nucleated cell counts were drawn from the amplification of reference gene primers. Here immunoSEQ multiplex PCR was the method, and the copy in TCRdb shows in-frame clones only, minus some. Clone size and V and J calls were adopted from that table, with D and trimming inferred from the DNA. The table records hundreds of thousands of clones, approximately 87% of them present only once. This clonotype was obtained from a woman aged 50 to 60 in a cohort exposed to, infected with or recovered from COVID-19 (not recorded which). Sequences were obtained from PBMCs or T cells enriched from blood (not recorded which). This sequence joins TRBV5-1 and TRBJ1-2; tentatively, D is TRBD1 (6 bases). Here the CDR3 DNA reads TGCGCCAGCAGCCTGTCACAGGGCGGTGGCTACACCTTC. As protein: CASSLSQGGGYTF.